This entry features one TCR beta chain sequence. This specimen belongs to a study of blood T cell repertoires in COVID-19. At the level of the study: Material from acute and convalescent COVID-19 was sourced from the United States, Italy and Spain.

How the authors handled the data: Reference gene primers were amplified, and this amplification served to estimate nucleated cell counts. Libraries were prepared by immunoSEQ multiplex PCR; TCRdb keeps only in-frame clonotypes and omits some of them. V and J calls and clone size follow that table, whereas D and trimming were derived from the DNA. The data contain roughly 520,000 clones, around 89% of them seen just once; the ten biggest clones take up 1.8%. The sample was PBMCs or T cells enriched from blood (not recorded which). This receptor was obtained from a woman aged 40 to 49 who had recovered from COVID-19.

In DNA, the CDR3 is TGTGCCAGCACCCCACAGGGGGCGGGTGAGCAGTTCTTC. It yields the protein CASTPQGAGEQFF. The chain combines TRBV6-5 with TRBJ2-1, with 9 bases identical to TRBD1. The germline V gene encodes CDR1 MNHEY and CDR2 SVGAGI. CDR3 size: 13 residues. With 7 bases clipped from V and 9 bases from J, the junction kept 7 bases outside the gene matches.